This TCR beta chain originates from a study of blood T cells in healthy people across ages. About the research overall: Capture via template switching afforded approximately one barcoded beta molecule per two T cells. Findings and limits, study-wide: PBMCs went unsorted, and a conclusive naive versus antigen-experienced comparison was therefore prevented.

Using a J-beta primer mix together with a sample-barcoded 5' primer, a second PCR was run for roughly 6 to 11 cycles. TCRdb recomputed calls from the 5' RACE reads with MiXCR, one row per CDR3 protein. In the table there are 800,000 to 950,000 distinct CDR3 sequences, approximately 49% of which are singletons. As to this clonotype: The antigen is unknown.

This CDR3 spans 16 amino acids. V gave up 5 bases and J gave up 4 bases; unmatched junction bases: 11. Germline V gives CDR1 DFQATT, CDR2 SNEGSKA (reference sequence). This sequence was found in a man aged 30 to 45 in good health. Source material: blood. This chain uses TRBV20-1 with TRBJ2-6; 7 positions agree with TRBD1. CDR3: CSAPDRSSSGANVLTF. For the CDR3, the DNA is TGCAGTGCTCCGGACAGGTCTTCCTCCGGGGCCAACGTCCTGACTTTC.